What follows are 17 T cell receptor beta chains derived from one specimen sequenced in a study of beta chain features in type 1 diabetes. Expressed TCRB transcripts were sequenced because the isolated RNA had all been reverse transcribed beforehand. This table comes from immunoSEQ multiplex PCR, and its TCRdb copy is limited to in-frame clones, with some not included. The sample records about 340,000 clones, around an eighth being singletons. Notes on the study in general: Moderate but significant shortening of TCRB CDR3s was recorded in all four CD4+ subsets from Type 1 diabetes patients.

These TCRs' antigens remain unknown. The material sequenced was naive CD4+ T cells from blood. Receptors originate from a woman younger than 30 with type 1 diabetes.

This clone was counted a few times. The V call is TRBV15, the J call TRBJ2-2, with TRBD1 matching 8 bases. This CDR3 has 18 residues. Germline-derived CDR1 and CDR2 are LNHNV and YYDKDF (reference sequence). V dropped 1 base and J dropped 5; count of bases not matched to a gene: 12. Written as DNA, the CDR3 is TGTGCCACCAGCAGAGGGGGACAGGTCCGCAGGTGGACCGGGGAGCTGTTTTTT. Amino acids: CATSRGGQVRRWTGELFF.

This clone was seen only a few times. This sequence joins TRBV7-2 and TRBJ2-6; 11 bases fit TRBD2. CDR1 SGHTA and CDR2 FQGNSA come from the germline V gene. This CDR3 region has 16 residues. The CDR3 DNA reads TGTGCTACCGGACTAGCGGGCTTCTCTGGGGCCAACGTCCTGACTTTC. Translating it yields CATGLAGFSGANVLTF.

The V call is TRBV28, the J call TRBJ2-7; a possible D gene is TRBD2 (5 bases). V lost 5 bases and J 5 bases, leaving 10 bases between the germline ends. There are 12 residues in the CDR3. CDR1 is MDHEN, CDR2 SYDVKM, per germline. As DNA, the CDR3 is TGTGCCAGCAGTAAAATGAGGGACGAGCAGTACTTC. This sequence encodes CASSKMRDEQYF.

The genes are TRBV7-9 and TRBJ2-2; unclear D gene. The CDR3 consists of 14 residues. The V and J ends lost 6 bases and 4 bases respectively, with 12 bases between them. Germline V lookup: CDR1 SEHNR, CDR2 FQNEAQ (reference sequence). The CDR3 sequence is CASRGLGSTGELFF. Here the CDR3 DNA reads TGTGCCAGCAGGGGCCTCGGATCCACCGGGGAGCTGTTTTTT.

The chain has TRBV5-1 and TRBJ1-2; the match to TRBD1 covers 7 bases. Trimming removed 4 bases from V and 8 bases from J; junction bases left unmatched: 8. CDR1 is SGHRS and CDR2 is YFSETQ in the germline V gene. The CDR3 runs 13 residues. This chain's CDR3 is CASSIYRGEGYTF. DNA of the CDR3: TGCGCCAGCAGCATTTACAGGGGCGAGGGCTACACCTTC.

This clone was seen more than once but under ten times. The rearrangement joins TRBV7-9 to TRBJ2-5; 11 nucleotides line up with TRBD1. The CDR3 spans 15 residues. From germline, CDR1 is SEHNR and CDR2 FQNEAQ (reference sequence). With V trimmed by 5 bases and J by 3 bases, 5 bases remained unmatched. The CDR3 loop is CASSQGQGVKETQYF. The CDR3 DNA sequence: TGTGCCAGCAGCCAGGGACAGGGGGTAAAAGAGACCCAGTACTTC.

Only a few counts were recorded for this clone. This chain links TRBV30 with TRBJ2-7, with a possible D match to TRBD2 (6 bases). This CDR3 has 14 amino acids. V lost 5 bases, J lost 2 bases, and 16 bases lay in between. CDR1 is GTSNPN, CDR2 SVGIG, per germline (reference sequence). The CDR3 is CAWGSRGVTYEQYF. The CDR3 DNA reads TGTGCCTGGGGATCCCGCGGGGTAACCTACGAGCAGTACTTC.

This clone was picked up a small number of times. The chain employs TRBV18 and TRBJ2-7, with 9 bases lining up with TRBD1. There are 13 residues in the CDR3. V shed 3 bases and J 6 bases; nucleotides not matched to a gene: 3. Germline CDR1 reads KGHSH; CDR2 reads LQKENI. In DNA, the CDR3 is TGTGCCAGCTCACCGGGACAGGGCGGCGAGCAGTACGTC. Translation gives CASSPGQGGEQYV.

This clone has a handful of counts. The rearrangement joins TRBV18 to TRBJ1-1; possible D gene TRBD1, 6 bases. Trimming removed 3 bases from V and 3 bases from J, with 11 bases in between. The V gene's germline CDR1 is KGHSH and CDR2 LQKENI. The CDR3 sequence is 14 residues long. CDR3: CASSPRQEDTEAFF. The CDR3 DNA is TGTGCCAGCTCACCCCGACAGGAAGACACTGAAGCTTTCTTT.

The genes are TRBV11-1 and TRBJ2-7, with D perhaps TRBD1 (5 bases). The V end lost 5 bases, the J end lost 3 bases, and 20 bases lay between the germline ends. The CDR3 spans 16 residues. CDR1 SGHAT and CDR2 FQDESV come from the germline V gene (reference sequence). The CDR3 here is CASSTSGFFLYYEQYV. The CDR3 DNA reads TGTGCCAGCAGCACCTCAGGGTTTTTTCTTTACTACGAGCAGTACGTC.

The rearrangement links TRBV6-6 to TRBJ2-7; D ambiguous. V shed 8 bases and J shed 2 bases, with 19 bases lying between them. Germline CDR1 reads MNHNY; CDR2 reads SVGAGI (reference sequence). The CDR3 runs to 15 residues. The CDR3 DNA follows: TGTGCCAGCGCACGGTGGAGAGTCGGAACCTACGAGCAGTACGTC. Amino acids: CASARWRVGTYEQYV.

The chain has TRBV19 and TRBJ2-7; D might be TRBD1 (5 bases). The CDR3 contains 12 residues. Germline CDR1 reads LNHDA; CDR2 reads SQIVND (reference sequence). The V end lost 5 bases, the J end lost 6 bases, and 11 bases lay between the germline ends. CDR3 nucleotide sequence: TGTGCCAGTAGTCCCCAGGGCGGCGAGCAGTACTTC. Protein sequence: CASSPQGGEQYF.

The table lists this clone with a few counts. Within the sample, other DNA sequences also encode this same CDR3. The chain recombines TRBV5-1 with TRBJ2-5; no clear D. V was trimmed by 0 bases and J by 2 bases, leaving 8 bases between them. Germline V lookup: CDR1 SGHRS, CDR2 YFSETQ. This CDR3 region has 14 residues. CDR3 coding DNA: TGCGCCAGCAGCTTGGGGTCAGCGCAAGAGACCCAGTACTTC. Amino acid sequence: CASSLGSAQETQYF.

This clone was counted between two and nine times. The chain employs TRBV7-3 and TRBJ2-5; 10 nucleotides line up with TRBD1. CDR3 size: 17 residues. Germline CDR1 SGHTA, CDR2 FQGTGA. The V segment lost 4 bases and the J segment 4 bases; nucleotides outside the gene matches: 12. Here the CDR3 reads CASSSRTGGNVGETQYF. The CDR3 DNA reads as TGTGCCAGCAGCTCTCGGACAGGGGGAAATGTTGGAGAGACCCAGTACTTC. The variable domain in full, with the rest retrieved from reference TRBV7-3 and TRBJ2-5, is GAGVSQTPSNKVTEKGKYVELRCDPISGHTALYWYRQSLGQGPEFLIYFQGTGAADDSGLPNDRFFAVRPEGSVSTLKIQRTERGDSAVYLCASSSRTGGNVGETQYFGPGTRLLVL.

The CDR3 DNA reads TGTGCCAGTAGACCAAGGAGGGGAACCGAAGCTTTCTTT. Its protein product is CASRPRRGTEAFF. V usage is TRBV19 and J usage is TRBJ1-1; D may be TRBD1 (5 bases). V lost 6 bases and J 8 bases, leaving 16 bases between the germline ends. The germline CDR1 and CDR2 sequences are LNHDA and SQIVND (reference sequence). This CDR3 is 13 amino acids long. The full variable domain, in which reference TRBV19 and TRBJ1-1 provide the parts outside the CDR3, is DGGITQSPKYLFRKEGQNVTLSCEQNLNHDAMYWYRQDPGQGLRLIYYSQIVNDFQKGDIAEGYSVSREKKESFPLTVTSAQKNPTAFYLCASRPRRGTEAFFGQGTRLTVV.

V gene TRBV4-1 combines with J gene TRBJ2-1, with 7 bases that match TRBD1. The CDR3 contains 15 residues. Germline assignment: CDR1 MGHRA and CDR2 YSYEKL. V shed 5 bases and J 0 bases; nucleotides not matched to a gene: 4. The CDR3 loop reads CASSGRDSSYNEQFF. In DNA, the CDR3 is TGCGCCAGCAGCGGCCGGGACAGCTCCTACAATGAGCAGTTCTTC.

The J gene is TRBJ2-5, the V gene TRBV5-5; D unclear. CDR3 length equals 14 residues. Trimming took 1 base from V and 3 from J, leaving 10 bases between them. Germline V lookup: CDR1 SGHKS, CDR2 YYEKEE (reference sequence). CDR3 sequence (DNA): TGTGCCAGCAGCTTGAGCCCCAACGAAGAGACCCAGTACTTC. It yields the protein CASSLSPNEETQYF.